The T cell receptor (beta chain) described here comes from a study of blood T cell repertoires in COVID-19 (dated by TCRdb to the early 2020s). With regard to the full study: Samples covering the acute and convalescent phases of COVID-19 were provided by collaborators in the United States, Italy and Spain. The prospective study material was composed of cDNA or gDNA derived from T cells, B-cell-depleted T cells, or PBMCs. The dataset comprised deeply sampled blood TCRbeta repertoires from subjects exposed to, actively infected with, or recovered from COVID-19. The repertoires were released in a freely available public database intended as a resource for research on the immune response to SARS-CoV-2. Samples were obtained from the ongoing ImmuneRACE study (first 160 participants) and from 1,254 subjects provided by 6 global collaborators. A de-identified subject ID, COVID-19 status, age in years and sex were almost always included in the sample metadata. Where HLA class I and class II types were available, the types were taken from metadata supplied by the sample provider, not from assay-based typing. Overall results and qualifications from the work: The amount of clinical and demographic metadata varied by source and participant and was provided uncurated.

Only a few counts were recorded for this clone. Its antigen is unknown. Per-base qualities were not stored, and no clone one base away is much larger. Whole blood was collected in K2EDTA tubes by collaborating institutions according to the institutions' own protocols. For TCRbeta analysis, collaborators shipped samples in one of three forms: frozen whole blood, isolated PBMCs, or DNA extracted from either of those sample types. CDR3 length: 14 amino acids, cysteine to phenylalanine. Only the CDR3 part of the read is kept: 42 bases, read in frame from the first base. Trimmed from V: 7 bases; trimmed from J: 1 base; junction bases lacking a gene match: 6. CDR1 and CDR2 are drawn from the germline V gene: SGHRS, YFSETQ. TCRbeta CDR3 regions were amplified from genomic DNA using the immunoSEQ Assay, a bias-controlled multiplex PCR. The study's processing was this. Within the assay, amplification of reference gene primers was used to estimate how many nucleated cells each sample contained. Sequence reads were collapsed and filtered to measure the absolute abundance of every unique TCRbeta CDR3 rearrangement. For each sample, productive Simpson clonality was calculated by taking the square root of Simpson's diversity index across productive rearrangements. TCRdb mirrors the immuneACCESS table, restricted to in-frame sequences. Some clones are absent from its copies; in checked studies, under half trace to an unresolved V gene, and the reason for the others is unknown. Clone size and V and J calls were adopted from that table, with D and trimming inferred from the DNA. A total of fewer than 300,000 clones appear in this sample, about 89% of them only once. The ten top clones hold 0.7% to 0.9% of the sample.

Source material: peripheral blood. This sequence originates from a man younger than 45 with acute or convalescent COVID-19. The sequence is built from TRBV5-1 and TRBJ1-1; a stretch of 8 junction bases matches TRBD1. Here is the DNA: TGCGCCAGCGGATTGACAGGGGCGAACACTGAAGCTTTCTTT. Translated, it reads CASGLTGANTEAFF.